The present T cell receptor (beta chain) was sequenced within a study of Ad26.COV2.S vaccination and SARS-CoV-2 variants. Study information: Donor got 5x10^10 or 1x10^11 viral particles of Ad26.COV2.S. Whole-study findings and limits: The study found similar non-spike TCR breadth in vaccine and placebo recipients. People given the vaccine had a wider spike-specific TCR breadth than placebo recipients did.

TCRdb's copy holds only in-frame clones and misses some; the assay was immunoSEQ multiplex PCR. The sample holds around 340,000 clones, 86% seen once. On this clone: Its antigen is still unknown.

Treatment described: around 19 received Ad26.COV2.S at low or high dose, single or two shots; roughly 5 received placebo; per-sample allocation not given. Samples came from day 63 after the first vaccine or placebo injection. V was cut by 3 bases and J by 5 bases, with 8 bases left in between. The CDR3 has 12 residues. The V gene's germline CDR1 is MDHEN and CDR2 SYDVKM. The sequences come from peripheral blood, collected in a trial of Ad26.COV2.S vaccine versus placebo. This rearrangement joins TRBV28 to TRBJ2-7; D call uncertain. This TCR was recovered from a person between 18 and 60 years old who received the Ad26.COV2.S COVID-19 vaccine or a placebo. The chain's CDR3 is CASSLGDHEQYF. In nucleotides, the CDR3 is TGTGCCAGCAGTTTGGGCGACCACGAGCAGTACTTC.